A single sample gave rise to the 27 T cell receptor beta chains below, sequenced in a study of shared clonotypes between healthy human individuals. TCRdb's table, derived via immunoSEQ multiplex PCR, lists solely in-frame clones and lacks some. The repertoire holds approximately 1.1 million clones, 78% seen once, with approximately 0.56% in the top ten. Sequenced material: memory CD4+ T cells from PBMCs. Indicated subset: CD45RA-negative fraction. The receptor set was obtained from a man between 18 and 35 years old in good health. Some clones in this sample may be carry-over from other donors' samples.

The chain employs TRBV28 and TRBJ2-5; the match to TRBD2 covers 11 bases. The CDR3 extends over 17 amino acids. Germline values: CDR1 MDHEN, CDR2 SYDVKM. Trimming removed 5 bases from V and 0 bases from J; junction bases left unmatched: 8. CDR3 sequence: CASSRLSSGRNQETQYF. DNA of the CDR3: TGTGCCAGCAGTCGACTCTCTAGCGGGAGGAACCAAGAGACCCAGTACTTC. Full variable domain (missing parts from reference TRBV28 and TRBJ2-5): DVKVTQSSRYLVKRTGEKVFLECVQDMDHENMFWYRQDPGLGLRLIYFSYDVKMKEKGDIPEGYSVSREKKERFSLILESASTNQTSMYLCASSRLSSGRNQETQYFGPGTRLLVL.

This clone was seen more than once but under ten times. V is TRBV10-3 and J is TRBJ2-6; 8 nucleotides agree with TRBD1. Looked up from germline, CDR1 is ENHRY and CDR2 is SYGVKD. Unmatched junction bases numbered 7, after V lost 4 bases and J lost 2 bases. The CDR3 extends over 17 amino acids. As DNA, the CDR3 is TGTGCCATCAGTGCAGGACAGGGAGTCCCTGGGGCCAACGTCCTGACTTTC. Its protein product is CAISAGQGVPGANVLTF.

This chain connects TRBV4-2 to TRBJ1-2, with D tentatively TRBD1 (5 bases). The V gene's germline CDR1 is LGHNA and CDR2 YNFKEQ. V lost 1 base, J lost 4 bases, and 10 bases lay in between. The length of the CDR3 is 14 residues. The CDR3, as DNA: TGTGCCAGCAGCCAAGGGGACGGGCGCTATGGCTACACCTTC. Protein: CASSQGDGRYGYTF.

V and J are TRBV19 and TRBJ2-7; TRBD1 might be the D (6 bases). Germline loops: CDR1 LNHDA, CDR2 SQIVND (reference sequence). Trimming left V 6 bases short and J 1 base short, with 13 bases between. This CDR3 contains 14 residues. In nucleotides, the CDR3 is TGTGCCAGTAGGCCCCGGGACATTTCCTACGAGCAGTACTTC. Protein sequence: CASRPRDISYEQYF.

V usage is TRBV2 and J usage is TRBJ2-7; D is ambiguous. The V end lost 4 bases, the J end lost 7 bases, and 8 bases lay between the germline ends. The germline V gene encodes CDR1 SNHLY and CDR2 FYNNEI. This CDR3 comprises 11 residues. CDR3 coding DNA: TGTGCCAGCAGTGTGATACTGGAGCAGTACTTC. Translating it yields CASSVILEQYF.

The gene calls are TRBV6-6 and TRBJ1-2, with 7 bases matching TRBD1. V lost 3 bases, J lost 8 bases, and 6 bases stayed unmatched. The germline V gene has CDR1 MNHNY and CDR2 SVGAGI (reference sequence). CDR3 size: 13 residues. The CDR3 nucleotides read TGTGCCAGCAGTTATGAGGGGGCGGGCGGCTACACCTTC. Translation gives CASSYEGAGGYTF.

The chain joins TRBV4-2 to TRBJ1-1; 7 positions match TRBD1. J gave up 8 bases and V 4 bases, and 4 bases lay outside the gene matches. This CDR3 has 12 amino acids. CDR1 is LGHNA and CDR2 is YNFKEQ in the germline V gene. The chain's CDR3 is CASSLLTGEAFF. CDR3 bases: TGTGCCAGCAGCCTCCTGACAGGGGAAGCTTTCTTT.

V usage is TRBV25-1 and J usage is TRBJ1-5, with D unclear. In germline, CDR1 is MGHDK, CDR2 SYGVNS. Trimming took off 7 bases at V and 10 bases at J, with 14 bases between the two ends. The CDR3 runs 12 residues. CDR3 bases: TGTGCCAGCACCCAAGGCGAGGGACCCCAGCATTTT. It is translated as CASTQGEGPQHF.

Of note for this clone: An end of the junction does not agree with germline; a read error may underlie this. CDR3 sequence (DNA): TGTGCCAGCAGCTTAGTGGGGACCCCCCCAAACTTC. Translated: CASSLVGTPPNF. This chain links TRBV7-2 with TRBJ2-7, with D perhaps matching TRBD1 or TRBD2 (5 bases each). In germline, CDR1 is SGHTA, CDR2 FQGNSA. CDR3 length: 12 amino acids.

Comments on this clone: The same CDR3 arises from other DNA sequences in this sample as well. V and J are TRBV7-3 and TRBJ2-1; 7 bases match TRBD2. CDR1 and CDR2 (germline): SGHTA, FQGTGA. The CDR3 is made up of 14 amino acids. V shed 2 bases, J shed 5 bases, and the junction held 3 bases outside the gene matches. CDR3 sequence (DNA): TGTGCCAGCAGCTTAGGACTAGGCCACAATGAGCAGTTCTTC. This sequence encodes CASSLGLGHNEQFF.

This chain's CDR3 is CASSIDRGPYNEQFF. Here the CDR3 DNA reads TGTGCCAGCAGCATCGACAGGGGGCCCTACAATGAGCAGTTCTTC. V usage is TRBV5-4 and J usage is TRBJ2-1; TRBD1 matches at 10 bases. This CDR3 contains 15 residues. Trimming cost V 4 bases and J 2 bases; bases outside gene matches: 3. The germline CDR1 and CDR2 sequences are SGHNT and YYREEE (reference sequence).

This clone was seen more than once but under ten times. This chain connects TRBV4-1 to TRBJ1-4; no clear D gene. Germline loops: CDR1 MGHRA, CDR2 YSYEKL. V was shortened by 6 bases and J by 8 bases, with 10 bases between the two germline ends. The CDR3 consists of 12 residues. CDR3 in DNA: TGCGCCAGCAGACCGGTAGGGGAAAAACTGTTTTTT. Translation: CASRPVGEKLFF.

The CDR3 here is CASSWDGNTDTQYF. CDR3 DNA sequence: TGTGCCAGCAGCTGGGACGGAAACACAGATACGCAGTATTTT. V is TRBV11-3 and J is TRBJ2-3; possibly TRBD1 or TRBD2 for D (5 bases each). CDR3 length: 14 amino acids. Germline V gene sequence: CDR1 SGHNT, CDR2 YENEEA. V lost 4 bases to trimming and J lost 2 bases, with 10 bases between them.

The chain recombines TRBV9 with TRBJ2-7, with 10 bases matching TRBD2. V was clipped by 3 bases and J by 2 bases; unmatched bases: 5. Germline V gene sequence: CDR1 SGDLS, CDR2 YYNGEE. The CDR3 runs to 15 residues. The CDR3 loop reads CASSGQLAGPYEQYF. The CDR3 region has the DNA TGTGCCAGCAGCGGCCAACTAGCGGGACCCTACGAGCAGTACTTC. Looking up the rest from reference TRBV9 and TRBJ2-7 gives the full variable domain: DSGVTQTPKHLITATGQRVTLRCSPRSGDLSVYWYQQSLDQGLQFLIQYYNGEERAKGNILERFSAQQFPDLHSELNLSSLELGDSALYFCASSGQLAGPYEQYFGPGTRLTVT.

The chain links TRBV7-3 to TRBJ2-2; D uncertain. Trimming removed 0 bases at V and 6 bases at J, with 8 bases between. Germline values: CDR1 SGHTA, CDR2 FQGTGA. The length of the CDR3 is 14 residues. The CDR3 sequence: CASSLTTRAGELFF. The CDR3 bases are TGTGCCAGCAGCTTAACCACCCGGGCCGGGGAGCTGTTTTTT. Full variable domain (missing parts from reference TRBV7-3 and TRBJ2-2): GAGVSQTPSNKVTEKGKYVELRCDPISGHTALYWYRQSLGQGPEFLIYFQGTGAADDSGLPNDRFFAVRPEGSVSTLKIQRTERGDSAVYLCASSLTTRAGELFFGEGSRLTVL.

The rearrangement links TRBV2 to TRBJ1-2, with D uncertain. The germline CDR1 and CDR2 sequences are SNHLY and FYNNEI. V was cut by 8 bases and J by 7 bases, with 14 bases left in between. The CDR3 contains 12 residues. The CDR3, as DNA: TGTGCCAGCGTTGAAAATGTTGGTGGCTACACCTTC. As protein: CASVENVGGYTF. The full variable domain, completed using reference TRBV2 and TRBJ1-2, is EPEVTQTPSHQVTQMGQEVILRCVPISNHLYFYWYRQILGQKVEFLVSFYNNEISEKSEIFDDQFSVERPDGSNFTLKIRSTKLEDSAMYFCASVENVGGYTFGSGTRLTVV.

The chain uses TRBV2 and TRBJ2-7; D may be TRBD1 (7 bases). Looked up from germline, CDR1 is SNHLY and CDR2 is FYNNEI. CDR3 length: 15 residues. Trimming left V 7 bases short and J 1 base short, with 17 bases between. The DNA of the CDR3 is TGTGCCAGCACCGCGGGACAGACGGTATCCTACGAGCAGTACTTC. This sequence encodes CASTAGQTVSYEQYF.

The CDR3 sequence: CASSGTSGGETQYF. Here the CDR3 DNA reads TGTGCCAGCAGCGGGACTAGCGGAGGAGAGACCCAGTACTTC. The J gene is TRBJ2-5, the V gene TRBV9; 10 bases match TRBD2. The germline gives CDR1 SGDLS, CDR2 YYNGEE. Germline trimming cut 3 bases from V and 4 bases from J; bases unmatched to any gene: 3. The CDR3 runs to 14 residues.

This chain links TRBV27 with TRBJ1-2; D is uncertain. The CDR3 length is 14 residues. The germline gives CDR1 MNHEY, CDR2 SMNVEV (reference sequence). Trimming took 2 bases from V and 10 from J, leaving 17 bases between them. CDR3 region: CASSLRPPAPLYTF. The CDR3 DNA reads TGTGCCAGCAGTTTACGCCCCCCAGCTCCCCTCTACACCTTC.

V is TRBV21-1 and J is TRBJ1-1. TRBV21-1 is labeled a pseudogene. The CDR3 spans 13 residues. CDR3 loop: CASSWGAAGEDFF. CDR3 nucleotides: TGTGCCAGCAGCTGGGGGGCGGCAGGGGAGGATTTCTTT.

The genes are TRBV4-2 and TRBJ2-3; TRBD1 might be the D (6 bases). The CDR3 is 17 amino acids. The germline V and J ends were trimmed by 2 bases and 3 bases, with 18 bases remaining between them. The V gene's germline CDR1 is LGHNA and CDR2 YNFKEQ. In DNA form, the CDR3 reads TGTGCCAGCAGCCAAAAGAGGGAAGCTAGGGGGACAGATACGCAGTATTTT. Protein: CASSQKREARGTDTQYF.

Many counts were recorded for this clone. The J gene is TRBJ1-1, the V gene TRBV14; D ambiguous. CDR3 size: 18 residues. The V end was cut by 0 bases, the J end by 0 bases, with 17 bases between. Per germline, CDR1 SGHDN and CDR2 FVKESK. In nucleotides, the CDR3 is TGTGCCAGCAGCCAAGATTCCCCTTTCGGAGGAATGAACACTGAAGCTTTCTTT. Encoded protein: CASSQDSPFGGMNTEAFF.

The rearrangement links TRBV10-3 to TRBJ2-1; possibly TRBD1 for D (6 bases). V was trimmed by 4 bases and J by 4 bases, leaving 8 bases between them. The CDR3 covers 13 residues. Germline-derived CDR1 and CDR2 are ENHRY and SYGVKD. The CDR3 DNA sequence: TGTGCCATCAGTGCTACAGGGTACAATGAGCAGTTCTTC. Protein: CAISATGYNEQFF.

The V gene is TRBV27, the J gene TRBJ1-4, with unresolved D. Germline V gene data show CDR1 as MNHEY and CDR2 as SMNVEV (reference sequence). The V gene lost 6 bases and the J gene lost 0 bases, with 8 bases spanning the gap. The CDR3 spans 14 residues. This CDR3 is CASRGPSTNEKLFF. Written as DNA, the CDR3 is TGTGCCAGCAGAGGGCCCTCAACTAATGAAAAACTGTTTTTT.

The V gene is TRBV4-2, the J gene TRBJ2-1, with D possibly matching TRBD2 (6 bases). This CDR3 is built from 17 residues. Germline lookup yields CDR1 LGHNA and CDR2 YNFKEQ. V shed 1 base and J shed 0 bases, with 13 bases lying between them. CDR3 coding DNA: TGTGCCAGCAGCCAAGCGATGTCCGGGAGCTCCTACAATGAGCAGTTCTTC. It specifies CASSQAMSGSSYNEQFF.

The gene calls are TRBV4-2 and TRBJ2-1, with 7 nucleotides matching TRBD2. Germline V gives CDR1 LGHNA, CDR2 YNFKEQ. The CDR3 length is 16 residues. Trimming at V came to 7 bases and at J to 1 base, leaving 10 bases not matched to a gene. The CDR3 bases are TGTGCCAGCATGGACCTTACTAGCGCATCCTACAATGAGCAGTTCTTC. This sequence encodes CASMDLTSASYNEQFF.

The chain couples TRBV5-1 to TRBJ1-1, with a weak D call TRBD1 (5 bases). Germline-derived CDR1 and CDR2 are SGHRS and YFSETQ. The V gene lost 4 bases and the J gene lost 2 bases, with 12 bases spanning the gap. This CDR3 spans 14 amino acids. The CDR3 here is CASSNRDGNTEAFF. The CDR3 nucleotides are TGCGCCAGCAGCAACCGGGACGGCAACACTGAAGCTTTCTTT. The entire variable domain, with the rest obtained from reference TRBV5-1 and TRBJ1-1, is as follows: KAGVTQTPRYLIKTRGQQVTLSCSPISGHRSVSWYQQTPGQGLQFLFEYFSETQRNKGNFPGRFSGRQFSNSRSEMNVSTLELGDSALYLCASSNRDGNTEAFFGQGTRLTVV.